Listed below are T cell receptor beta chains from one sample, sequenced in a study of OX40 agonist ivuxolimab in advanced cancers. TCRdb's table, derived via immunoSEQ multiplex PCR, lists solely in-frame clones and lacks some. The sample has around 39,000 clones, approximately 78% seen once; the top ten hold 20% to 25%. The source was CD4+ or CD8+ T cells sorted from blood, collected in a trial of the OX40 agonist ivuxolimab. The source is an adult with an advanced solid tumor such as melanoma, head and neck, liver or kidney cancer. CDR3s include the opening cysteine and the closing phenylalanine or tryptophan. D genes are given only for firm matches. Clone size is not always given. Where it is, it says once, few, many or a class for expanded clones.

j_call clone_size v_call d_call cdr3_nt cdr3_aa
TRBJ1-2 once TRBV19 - TGTGCCAGTAGTCTGAGTAACTATGGCTACACCTTC CASSLSNYGYTF
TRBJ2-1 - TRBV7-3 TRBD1 TGTGCCAGCAGCCGGGACAGGGGAAATGAGCAGTTCTTC CASSRDRGNEQFF
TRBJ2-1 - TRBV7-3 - TGTGCCAGCAGCCGCGGGGAGGCAGTTTACAATGAGCAGTTCTTC CASSRGEAVYNEQFF
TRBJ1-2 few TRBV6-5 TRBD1 TGTGCCAGCCAGGGGGAAGAAGGGGGCTACACCTTC CASQGEEGGYTF
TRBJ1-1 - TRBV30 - TGTGCCTGTAGATTGAACACTGAAGCTTTCTTT CACRLNTEAFF
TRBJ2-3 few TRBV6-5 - TGTGCCAGCAGTCAAAGACAGTCAGATACGCAGTATTTT CASSQRQSDTQYF
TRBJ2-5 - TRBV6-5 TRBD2 TGTGCCAGCACCGATAGGGCGGGGGTACAAGAGACCCAGTACTTC CASTDRAGVQETQYF
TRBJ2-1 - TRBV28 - TGTGCCAGCAACCCCCATGCGGCTACCAGTTACAATGAGCAGTTCTTC CASNPHAATSYNEQFF
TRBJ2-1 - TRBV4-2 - TGTGCCAGCAGCCAAGAGGATAGGAGGGAACACTACAATGAGCAGTTCTTC CASSQEDRREHYNEQFF
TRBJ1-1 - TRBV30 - TGTGCCTGGAGCGCCTTACAGGGATCCACTGAAGCTTTCTTT CAWSALQGSTEAFF
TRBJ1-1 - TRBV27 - TGTGCCAGCGGCGACGAGTACACTGAAGCTTTCTTT CASGDEYTEAFF
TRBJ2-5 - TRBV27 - TGTGCCAGCAGTGCCTTAGTCGAAGAGACCCAGTACTTC CASSALVEETQYF
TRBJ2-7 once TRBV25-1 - TGTGCCAGCACCAATCACCCGGGGACCTACGAGCAGTACTTC CASTNHPGTYEQYF
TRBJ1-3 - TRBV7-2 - TGTGCCAGCAGCTTAGGGCAGGGGCGAAGAAACACCATATATTTT CASSLGQGRRNTIYF
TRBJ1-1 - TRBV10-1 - TGCGCCAGCAGGGCGGGCTTGAACACTGAAGCTTTCTTT CASRAGLNTEAFF
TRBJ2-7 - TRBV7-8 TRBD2 TGTGCCAGCAGCTTAGGTTGGGGACGGGCGATAGCGGGGGCAAGCTCCTACGAGCAGTACTTC CASSLGWGRAIAGASSYEQYF
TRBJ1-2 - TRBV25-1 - TGTGCCAGCAGTGTGATGAGTCAAGCGAGGGGCTACACCTTC CASSVMSQARGYTF
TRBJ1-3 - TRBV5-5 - TGTGCCAGCAGCTTGGATGCTAGCTCTGGAAACACCATATATTTT CASSLDASSGNTIYF
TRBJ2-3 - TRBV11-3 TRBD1 TGTGCCAGCAGCTTAGGGAGACAGGGAACCGATACGCAGTATTTT CASSLGRQGTDTQYF
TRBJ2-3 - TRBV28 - TGTGCCAGCAGTTTTATTCGGCGCGGCTACACAGATACGCAGTATTTT CASSFIRRGYTDTQYF
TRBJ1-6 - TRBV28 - TGTGCCAGCACCCCCCCCCGGGGGAATTCACCCCTCCACTTT CASTPPRGNSPLHF
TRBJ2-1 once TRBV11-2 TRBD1 TGTGCCAGCAGCTTAGGATGGACAGGGGGATATGAGCAGTTCTTC CASSLGWTGGYEQFF
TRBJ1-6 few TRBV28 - TGTGCCAGCTCTCCTCGGGACGGCTTTAATTCACCCCTCCACTTT CASSPRDGFNSPLHF
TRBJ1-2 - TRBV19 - TGTGCCAGTAGCCCGTCGGGACTCATTTCCTTCTATGGCTACACCTTC CASSPSGLISFYGYTF
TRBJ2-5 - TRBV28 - TGTGCCAGCAGTTCCGGACCAGCTCAAGAGACCCAGTACTTC CASSSGPAQETQYF
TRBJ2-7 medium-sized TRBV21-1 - TGTGCCAGCAGCCCCAGGCCCCAGGGGTTCTACGAGCAGTACTTC CASSPRPQGFYEQYF